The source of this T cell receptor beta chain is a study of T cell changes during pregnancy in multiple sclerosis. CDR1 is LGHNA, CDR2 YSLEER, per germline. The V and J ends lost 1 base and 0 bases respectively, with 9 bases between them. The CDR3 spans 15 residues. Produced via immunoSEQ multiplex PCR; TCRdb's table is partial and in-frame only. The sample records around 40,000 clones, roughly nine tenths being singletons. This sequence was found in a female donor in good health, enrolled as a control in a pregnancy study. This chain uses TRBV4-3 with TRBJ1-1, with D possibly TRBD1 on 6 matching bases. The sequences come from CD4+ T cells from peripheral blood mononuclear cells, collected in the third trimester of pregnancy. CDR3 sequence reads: CASSQGDTMNTEAFF. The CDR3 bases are TGCGCCAGCAGCCAAGGGGACACAATGAACACTGAAGCTTTCTTT.